These 30 T cell receptor beta chains originate from one sample sequenced in a study of CD8 T cells in Susac syndrome. The authors reverse transcribed about 0.5 to 1 ug RNA with random hexamers. TCRdb reanalysed the immunoSEQ multiplex PCR reads using MiXCR and keeps one entry per CDR3 protein. The table has about 80,000 distinct CDR3 sequences, 94% seen once; the top ten hold around 0.94%. The sample was CD8+ T cells from PBMCs. The source is a human donor with Susac syndrome.

The rearrangement links TRBV7-9 to TRBJ2-5, with D perhaps TRBD1 (6 bases). The germline gives CDR1 SEHNR, CDR2 FQNEAQ (reference sequence). V was trimmed by 1 base and J by 4 bases, leaving 10 bases between them. CDR3 length equals 14 residues. CDR3 DNA sequence: TGTGCCAGCAGCTTAGTTTCAGGGGCAGAGACCCAGTACTTC. Translating gives CASSLVSGAETQYF.

The CDR3 bases are TGTGCCAGCAGCTACCCTGACAAGGGAATAGGACGGCTGGAGACCCAGTACTTC. It translates to CASSYPDKGIGRLETQYF. The J gene is TRBJ2-5, the V gene TRBV7-9; D unresolved. The CDR3 has 18 amino acids. With 4 bases removed from V and 5 bases from J, the gap between germline ends came to 26 bases. CDR1 and CDR2 (germline): SEHNR, FQNEAQ (reference sequence).

This chain uses TRBV5-5 with TRBJ2-4; the D is unclear. Trimming removed 7 bases at V and 4 bases at J, with 9 bases between. The length of the CDR3 is 12 residues. Germline assignment: CDR1 SGHKS and CDR2 YYEKEE (reference sequence). The CDR3 region is CASANGKNIQYF. The CDR3 DNA reads TGTGCCAGCGCAAACGGAAAAAACATTCAGTACTTC.

The J gene is TRBJ2-7, the V gene TRBV20-1, with unresolved D. Germline lookup yields CDR1 DFQATT and CDR2 SNEGSKA (reference sequence). Trimming removed 0 bases at V and 3 bases at J, with 9 bases between. The CDR3 loop spans 13 amino acids. The CDR3 protein is CSAREVGSYEQYF. In DNA, the CDR3 is TGCAGTGCTAGAGAGGTAGGCAGCTACGAGCAGTACTTC.

This clonotype was observed once. The chain has TRBV7-6 and TRBJ2-7, with TRBD1 identical over 8 bases. The V gene end was trimmed by 5 bases and the J gene end by 5 bases; junction bases not matched to a gene: 11. The CDR3 contains 15 residues. Germline assignment: CDR1 SGHVS and CDR2 FNYEAQ. The CDR3 coding sequence is TGTGCCAGCAGCACATCCCGGGACAGGAACCACGAGCAGTACTTC. Protein: CASSTSRDRNHEQYF.

The V call is TRBV2, the J call TRBJ2-7; no clear D gene. With 7 bases removed from V and 2 bases from J, the gap between germline ends came to 18 bases. There are 15 residues in the CDR3. Germline V gene data show CDR1 as SNHLY and CDR2 as FYNNEI. CDR3 coding DNA: TGTGCCAGCATCTCTGTTGCAGACCCGCCCTACGAGCAGTACTTC. Protein product: CASISVADPPYEQYF.

The chain combines TRBV6-2 or TRBV6-3 with TRBJ2-7, with 12 bases that match TRBD2. Germline CDR1 MNHEY, CDR2 SVGEGT. This CDR3 has 16 residues. J gave up 0 bases and V 6 bases, and 6 bases lay outside the gene matches. The CDR3 nucleotides are TGTGCCAGCAGCCAATCGACTAGCGGGAGCTCCTACGAGCAGTACTTC. It yields the protein CASSQSTSGSSYEQYF.

This clonotype has only one observation. The chain has TRBV29-1 and TRBJ2-5, with D tentatively TRBD1 (6 bases). Germline CDR1 SQVTM, CDR2 ANQGSEA. Trimming cost V 1 base and J 5 bases, with 23 bases left between them. The length of the CDR3 is 17 residues. CDR3 amino acids: CSVEVLKSGALVETQYF. The CDR3 bases are TGCAGCGTTGAAGTTCTCAAGTCAGGGGCTTTGGTGGAGACCCAGTACTTC.

The chain carries TRBV29-1 and TRBJ2-1; 7 bases fit TRBD1. The germline CDR1 and CDR2 sequences are SQVTM and ANQGSEA. Losses at the gene ends were 8 bases for V and 4 bases for J; bases not matched to a gene: 8. The CDR3 length is 13 residues. In nucleotides, the CDR3 is TGCAGCTCCACAGGGGTTGCTTACAATGAGCAGTTCTTC. The encoded protein is CSSTGVAYNEQFF.

J is TRBJ1-2 and V is TRBV18, with TRBD1 as a possible D gene (6 bases). The CDR3 is made up of 13 amino acids. Germline CDR1 KGHSH, CDR2 LQKENI. V gave up 3 bases and J gave up 3 bases, with 8 bases separating them. CDR3 DNA: TGTGCCAGCTCACCGGACAGAGACTATGGCTACACCTTC. Translating it yields CASSPDRDYGYTF.

The chain employs TRBV9 and TRBJ1-6, with TRBD1 matching over 8 bases. Germline values: CDR1 SGDLS, CDR2 YYNGEE. The CDR3 totals 13 residues. V shed 3 bases and J 10 bases; nucleotides not matched to a gene: 3. The DNA for the CDR3 is TGTGCCAGCAGCGACACAGGGGGATCACCCCTCCACTTT. Translation gives CASSDTGGSPLHF. The whole variable domain, filled in from reference TRBV9 and TRBJ1-6, reads DSGVTQTPKHLITATGQRVTLRCSPRSGDLSVYWYQQSLDQGLQFLIQYYNGEERAKGNILERFSAQQFPDLHSELNLSSLELGDSALYFCASSDTGGSPLHFGNGTRLTVT.

The chain links TRBV5-1 to TRBJ2-1; D may be TRBD1 or TRBD2 (5 bases each). Trimming removed 0 bases at V and 14 bases at J, with 12 bases between. Germline V gene lookup returns CDR1 SGHRS and CDR2 YFSETQ. The CDR3 covers 12 residues. The CDR3 region is CASSLAGQGEFF. DNA of the CDR3: TGCGCCAGCAGCTTGGCGGGGCAGGGCGAGTTCTTC.

The rearrangement uses TRBV5-1 and TRBJ2-3, with 10 nucleotides matching TRBD2. With V trimmed by 5 bases and J by 2 bases, 2 bases remained unmatched. Germline loops: CDR1 SGHRS, CDR2 YFSETQ. This CDR3 region has 14 residues. The CDR3 is CASRTSGFTDTQYF. CDR3 bases: TGCGCCAGCAGGACTAGCGGGTTCACAGATACGCAGTATTTT.

This rearrangement joins TRBV11-1 to TRBJ2-7; D call uncertain. Germline assignment: CDR1 SGHAT and CDR2 FQDESV (reference sequence). V gave up 9 bases and J gave up 0 bases, with 6 bases separating them. The CDR3 loop spans 11 amino acids. The CDR3 nucleotides read TGTGCCAGTGAGGACTCCTACGAGCAGTACTTC. Translating it yields CASEDSYEQYF.

This sequence joins TRBV10-3 and TRBJ1-1, with D possibly matching TRBD1 (6 bases). This CDR3 is built from 15 residues. Germline V gene data show CDR1 as ENHRY and CDR2 as SYGVKD. Trimming removed 0 bases from V and 0 bases from J, with 8 bases in between. The CDR3 coding sequence is TGTGCCATCAGTGAGTCCGGGACAATGAACACTGAAGCTTTCTTT. Residues: CAISESGTMNTEAFF.

CDR3 in amino acids: CASSPGDYGYTF. The CDR3 nucleotides are TGTGCCAGCTCACCTGGGGACTATGGCTACACCTTC. The V gene is TRBV18, the J gene TRBJ1-2; D is unclear. V was cut by 3 bases and J by 3 bases, with 5 bases left in between. The germline gives CDR1 KGHSH, CDR2 LQKENI. The CDR3 length is 12 residues.

Only a few counts were recorded for this clonotype. The chain links TRBV24-1 to TRBJ2-5, with 8 bases that match TRBD1. CDR1 and CDR2 (germline): KGHDR, SFDVKD. V lost 4 bases and J lost 5; bases outside the gene matches: 8. The CDR3 runs to 15 residues. The CDR3 reads CATSDWTGSGETQYF. Here the CDR3 DNA reads TGTGCCACCAGTGACTGGACAGGGAGTGGCGAGACCCAGTACTTC.

The chain combines TRBV12-5 with TRBJ2-4, with a possible D match to TRBD2 (6 bases). CDR3 length equals 18 residues. The V gene lost 0 bases and the J gene lost 0 bases, with 15 bases spanning the gap. Germline values: CDR1 LGHNT, CDR2 FRNRAP. This CDR3 reads CASGLVLDEGLAKNIQYF. As DNA, the CDR3 is TGTGCTAGTGGTTTGGTCCTGGACGAGGGACTAGCCAAAAACATTCAGTACTTC.

The rearrangement uses TRBV9 and TRBJ2-5; 7 bases line up with TRBD1. Germline assignment: CDR1 SGDLS and CDR2 YYNGEE. The V gene end was trimmed by 3 bases and the J gene end by 3 bases; junction bases not matched to a gene: 5. The CDR3 runs 14 residues. The CDR3 DNA sequence: TGTGCCAGCAGCGCTCTAGACAGGGAAGAGACCCAGTACTTC. Its translation is CASSALDREETQYF.

The rearrangement uses TRBV9 and TRBJ2-1, with a possible D match to TRBD2 (6 bases). CDR3 size: 14 residues. Per the germline V gene, CDR1 is SGDLS and CDR2 is YYNGEE. V shed 0 bases and J shed 9 bases, with 13 bases lying between them. The CDR3 here is CASSVEGDLTEQFF. The CDR3 DNA follows: TGTGCCAGCAGCGTAGAAGGGGACTTAACTGAGCAGTTCTTC.

V is TRBV29-1 and J is TRBJ2-1, with 11 bases identical to TRBD1. V lost 3 bases to trimming and J lost 9 bases; unmatched junction nucleotides: 16. The CDR3 loop spans 17 amino acids. Germline values: CDR1 SQVTM, CDR2 ANQGSEA. CDR3 residues: CSVDGIFRDRGRVEQFF. The CDR3 DNA follows: TGCAGCGTTGATGGAATCTTCCGGGACAGGGGGAGGGTTGAGCAGTTCTTC.

DNA of the CDR3: TGTGCCAGCAGTTATCACGGGACCAGCACAGATACGCAGTATTTT. Translation: CASSYHGTSTDTQYF. The chain is built from TRBV12-3 or TRBV12-4 and TRBJ2-3, with D possibly being TRBD1 or TRBD2 (5 bases each). The CDR3 spans 15 residues. V lost 4 bases and J 0 bases, leaving 11 bases between the germline ends.

The rearrangement links TRBV29-1 to TRBJ2-5, with D possibly TRBD2 on 5 matching bases. V was shortened by 6 bases and J by 5 bases, with 10 bases between the two germline ends. Germline-derived CDR1 and CDR2 are SQVTM and ANQGSEA. The CDR3 sequence is 11 residues long. CDR3: CSVRVWETQYF. In nucleotides, the CDR3 is TGCAGCGTGAGGGTGTGGGAGACCCAGTACTTC.

The V and J genes are TRBV7-9 and TRBJ1-6, with D uncertain. The CDR3 loop spans 16 amino acids. Germline V gives CDR1 SEHNR, CDR2 FQNEAQ (reference sequence). Trimming shortened V by 5 bases and J by 3 bases, and 14 bases separated the two germline ends. CDR3 region: CASSPVLGVYNSPLHF. In DNA form, the CDR3 reads TGTGCCAGCAGCCCCGTTCTTGGAGTCTATAATTCACCCCTCCACTTT.

V gene TRBV27 combines with J gene TRBJ2-2; no clear D. The CDR3 length is 15 residues. V dropped 2 bases and J dropped 2 bases, with 9 bases sitting between them. Per the germline V gene, CDR1 is MNHEY and CDR2 is SMNVEV (reference sequence). The CDR3 here is CASSLDGPNTGELFF. As DNA, the CDR3 is TGTGCCAGCAGTTTAGACGGGCCCAACACCGGGGAGCTGTTTTTT.

The chain has TRBV29-1 and TRBJ2-3, with a tentative D call TRBD2 (6 bases). With 8 bases removed from V and 2 bases from J, the gap between germline ends came to 11 bases. This CDR3 comprises 12 residues. Germline lookup yields CDR1 SQVTM and CDR2 ANQGSEA. CDR3 loop: CSIAGFTDTQYF. The CDR3 nucleotides are TGCAGCATCGCGGGATTCACAGATACGCAGTATTTT.

CDR3: CASSQTLAGIYNEQFF. CDR3 in DNA: TGTGCCAGCAGCCAGACCCTAGCGGGAATTTACAATGAGCAGTTCTTC. The chain couples TRBV4-2 to TRBJ2-1; 9 bases match TRBD2. Germline CDR1 LGHNA, CDR2 YNFKEQ. Trimming removed 3 bases from V and 4 bases from J; junction bases left unmatched: 7. The CDR3 length is 16 residues.

The chain employs TRBV12-3 or TRBV12-4 and TRBJ1-5; TRBD1 might be the D (6 bases). Trimming stripped 4 bases from V and 1 base from J, with 14 bases between. The CDR3 sequence is 16 residues long. CDR3 sequence (DNA): TGTGCCAGCAGTTCAGGGACATCTCAGAGCAATCAGCCCCAGCATTTT. This gives the protein CASSSGTSQSNQPQHF.

The genes are TRBV27 and TRBJ2-1, with D perhaps given as TRBD1 or TRBD2 (5 bases each). Deletions cut 2 bases from V and 8 bases from J, with 16 bases between. The CDR3 loop spans 15 amino acids. CDR1 is MNHEY and CDR2 is SMNVEV in the germline V gene (reference sequence). DNA for the CDR3: TGTGCCAGCAGTTTAACGGCTCCTTCGGGGCATGAGCAGTTCTTC. It translates to CASSLTAPSGHEQFF.

J is TRBJ2-1 and V is TRBV6-5; 8 positions match TRBD1. Looked up from germline, CDR1 is MNHEY and CDR2 is SVGAGI. V lost 1 base, J lost 7 bases, and 3 bases stayed unmatched. The length of the CDR3 is 14 residues. The CDR3 region is CASSYLGQANEQFF. The DNA of the CDR3 is TGTGCCAGCAGTTACTTGGGACAGGCGAATGAGCAGTTCTTC.